Presented here are 4 T cell receptor beta chains from one specimen sequenced in a study of OX40 agonist ivuxolimab in advanced cancers. Repertoires were generated with immunoSEQ multiplex PCR, while TCRdb's copy carries only in-frame clones and drops some. The sample lists 53,000 or so clones; about 93% were seen once. Sequenced material: CD4+ or CD8+ T cells sorted from blood, taken in a trial of the OX40 agonist ivuxolimab. The receptors here all came from an adult with an advanced solid tumor such as melanoma, head and neck, liver or kidney cancer.

This chain links TRBV4-1 with TRBJ1-1; 8 bases are shared with TRBD1. The CDR3 extends over 15 amino acids. V shed 1 base, J shed 4 bases, and the junction held 5 bases outside the gene matches. The germline gives CDR1 MGHRA, CDR2 YSYEKL. The CDR3 region is CASSQAGQGGTEAFF. The CDR3 DNA sequence: TGCGCCAGCAGCCAAGCCGGACAGGGAGGCACTGAAGCTTTCTTT.

The V gene is TRBV9, the J gene TRBJ2-2; possible D gene TRBD2, 6 bases. Trimming removed 4 bases from V and 2 bases from J, with 15 bases in between. The CDR3 length is 16 residues. CDR1 and CDR2 from the germline V gene are SGDLS and YYNGEE. In DNA form, the CDR3 reads TGTGCCAGCAGCCCCCCCAGCGGGCATAACACCGGGGAGCTGTTTTTT. Its translation: CASSPPSGHNTGELFF.

This clone is medium-sized. J is TRBJ1-2 and V is TRBV7-2; D is undetermined. The CDR3 is 13 residues long. CDR1 SGHTA and CDR2 FQGNSA come from the germline V gene. With 5 bases removed from V and 5 bases from J, the gap between germline ends came to 12 bases. CDR3 coding DNA: TGTGCCAGCAGCCCTATTGGGCCGTATGGCTACACCTTC. Its translation is CASSPIGPYGYTF.

The J gene is TRBJ1-2, the V gene TRBV14; D may be TRBD1 (6 bases). The CDR3 sequence is 14 residues long. The V end lost 0 bases, the J end lost 7 bases, and 12 bases lay between the germline ends. Germline assignment: CDR1 SGHDN and CDR2 FVKESK. The CDR3 sequence is CASSQEQGVGGYTF. For the CDR3, the DNA is TGTGCCAGCAGCCAAGAACAGGGAGTGGGTGGCTACACCTTC. The full variable domain, its missing parts supplied by reference TRBV14 and TRBJ1-2, is EAGVTQFPSHSVIEKGQTVTLRCDPISGHDNLYWYRRVMGKEIKFLLHFVKESKQDESGMPNNRFLAERTGGTYSTLKVQPAELEDSGVYFCASSQEQGVGGYTFGSGTRLTVV.